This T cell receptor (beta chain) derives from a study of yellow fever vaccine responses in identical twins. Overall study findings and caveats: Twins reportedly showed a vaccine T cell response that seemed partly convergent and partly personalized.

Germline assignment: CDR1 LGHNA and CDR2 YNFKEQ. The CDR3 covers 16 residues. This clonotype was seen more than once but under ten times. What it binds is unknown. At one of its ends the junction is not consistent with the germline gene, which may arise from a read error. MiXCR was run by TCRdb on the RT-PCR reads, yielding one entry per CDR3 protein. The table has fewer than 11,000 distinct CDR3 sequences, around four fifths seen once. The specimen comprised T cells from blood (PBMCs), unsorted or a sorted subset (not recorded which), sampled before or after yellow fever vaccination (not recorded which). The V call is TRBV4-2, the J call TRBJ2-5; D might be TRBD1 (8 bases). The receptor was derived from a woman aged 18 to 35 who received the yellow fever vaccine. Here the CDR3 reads CASSQATGGDQETQYF. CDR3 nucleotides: TGTGCCAGCAGCCAGGCAACAGGGGGGGACCAGGAGACCCAGTACTTC.